This TCR beta chain was captured by sequencing in a study of T cell changes during pregnancy in multiple sclerosis. In germline, CDR1 is SGHVS, CDR2 FQNEAQ. CDR3 length equals 14 residues. V lost 5 bases to trimming and J lost 4 bases, with 11 bases between them. Libraries were prepared by immunoSEQ multiplex PCR; TCRdb keeps only in-frame clonotypes and omits some of them. In the table there are some 64,000 clones, 75% to 90% of which are singletons. This clone was counted a single time. The receptor comes from a female donor in good health, enrolled as a control in a pregnancy study. J is TRBJ1-4 and V is TRBV7-8; D may be TRBD1 (6 bases). The specimen comprised peripheral blood, sampled in the first trimester of pregnancy. The CDR3 DNA reads as TGTGCCAGCAGCGTTACAGGGTATAATGAAAAACTGTTTTTT. Residues: CASSVTGYNEKLFF.